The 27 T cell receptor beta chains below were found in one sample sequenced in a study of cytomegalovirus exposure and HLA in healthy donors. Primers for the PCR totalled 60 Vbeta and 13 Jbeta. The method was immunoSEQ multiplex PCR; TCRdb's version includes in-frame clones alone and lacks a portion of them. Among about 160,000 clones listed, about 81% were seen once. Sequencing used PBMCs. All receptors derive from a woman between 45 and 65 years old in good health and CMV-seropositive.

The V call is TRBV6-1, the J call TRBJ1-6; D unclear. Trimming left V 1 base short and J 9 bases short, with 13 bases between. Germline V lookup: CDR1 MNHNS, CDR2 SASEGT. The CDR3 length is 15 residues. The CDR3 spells CASSEEEARTSPLHF. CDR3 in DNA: TGTGCCAGCAGTGAAGAGGAGGCCAGGACTTCACCCCTCCACTTT.

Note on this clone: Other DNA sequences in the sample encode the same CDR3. The CDR3 sequence: CASSESTVYGYTF. DNA for the CDR3: TGTGCCAGCAGTGAGTCGACAGTCTATGGCTACACCTTC. The chain couples TRBV2 to TRBJ1-2; tentative D call: TRBD1 (5 bases). The V and J ends lost 3 bases and 4 bases respectively, with 9 bases between them. Germline V gene sequence: CDR1 SNHLY, CDR2 FYNNEI. This CDR3 comprises 13 residues.

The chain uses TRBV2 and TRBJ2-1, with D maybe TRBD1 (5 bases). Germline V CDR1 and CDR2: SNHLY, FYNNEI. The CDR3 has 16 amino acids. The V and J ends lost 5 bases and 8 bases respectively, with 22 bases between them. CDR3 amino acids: CASSPGQGMGWDEQFF. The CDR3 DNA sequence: TGTGCCAGCAGTCCAGGCCAGGGAATGGGTTGGGATGAGCAGTTCTTC.

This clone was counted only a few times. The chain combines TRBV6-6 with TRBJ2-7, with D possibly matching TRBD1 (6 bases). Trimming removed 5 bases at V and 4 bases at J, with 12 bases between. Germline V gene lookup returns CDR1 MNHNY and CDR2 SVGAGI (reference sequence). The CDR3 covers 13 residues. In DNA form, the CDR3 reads TGTGCCAGCAGTGCACAGGGAAATTACGAGCAGTACTTC. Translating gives CASSAQGNYEQYF.

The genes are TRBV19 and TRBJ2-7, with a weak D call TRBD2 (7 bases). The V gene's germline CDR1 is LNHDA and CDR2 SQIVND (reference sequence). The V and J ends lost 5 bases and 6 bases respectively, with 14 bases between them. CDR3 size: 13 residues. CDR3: CASSEEGGGEQYF. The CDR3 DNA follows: TGTGCCAGTAGTGAAGAAGGGGGGGGCGAGCAGTACTTC.

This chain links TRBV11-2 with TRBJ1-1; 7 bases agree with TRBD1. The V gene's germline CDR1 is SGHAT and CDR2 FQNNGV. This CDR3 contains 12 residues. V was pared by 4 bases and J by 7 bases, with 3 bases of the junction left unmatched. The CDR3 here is CASSSTGSEAFF. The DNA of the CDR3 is TGTGCCAGCAGCTCGACAGGGAGTGAAGCTTTCTTT.

CDR3 bases: TGTGCAAGTCGCTTAGCGCCTCTAAATTCGACAGGATTGAACACTGAAGCTTTCTTT. Translation gives CASRLAPLNSTGLNTEAFF. This sequence joins TRBV12-2 and TRBJ1-1; the D call TRBD1 from the table was never checked on the DNA. TRBV12-2 is a known pseudogene. This CDR3 comprises 19 residues.

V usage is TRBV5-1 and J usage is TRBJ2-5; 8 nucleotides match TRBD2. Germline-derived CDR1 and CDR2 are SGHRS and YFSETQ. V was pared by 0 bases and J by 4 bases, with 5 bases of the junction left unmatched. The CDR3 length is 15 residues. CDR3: CASSLAGGLGETQYF. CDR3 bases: TGCGCCAGCAGCTTGGCGGGGGGGCTCGGAGAGACCCAGTACTTC.

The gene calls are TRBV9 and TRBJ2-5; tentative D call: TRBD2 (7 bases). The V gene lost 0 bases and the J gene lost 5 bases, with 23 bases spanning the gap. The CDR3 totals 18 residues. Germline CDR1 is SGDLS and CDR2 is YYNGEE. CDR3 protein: CASSVDGGSGEGDETQYF. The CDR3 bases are TGTGCCAGCAGCGTAGATGGAGGAAGCGGGGAGGGGGATGAGACCCAGTACTTC.

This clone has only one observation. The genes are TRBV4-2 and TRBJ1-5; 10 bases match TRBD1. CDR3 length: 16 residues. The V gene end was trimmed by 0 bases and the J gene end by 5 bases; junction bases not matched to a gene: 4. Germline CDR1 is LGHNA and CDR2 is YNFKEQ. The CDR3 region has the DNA TGTGCCAGCAGCCAAGATCGGACAGGGGGTCATCAGCCCCAGCATTTT. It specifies CASSQDRTGGHQPQHF.

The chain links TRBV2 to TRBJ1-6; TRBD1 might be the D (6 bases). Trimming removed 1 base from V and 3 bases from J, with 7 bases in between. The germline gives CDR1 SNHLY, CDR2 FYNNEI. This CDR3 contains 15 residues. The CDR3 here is CASSEEGDYNSPLHF. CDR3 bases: TGTGCCAGCAGTGAAGAGGGGGACTATAATTCACCCCTCCACTTT.

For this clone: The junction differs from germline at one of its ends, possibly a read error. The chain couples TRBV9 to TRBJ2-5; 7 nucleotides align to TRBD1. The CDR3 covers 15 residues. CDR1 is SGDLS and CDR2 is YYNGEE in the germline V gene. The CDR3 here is CAGSEWDSHQETQYF. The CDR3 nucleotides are TGTGCCGGCAGCGAATGGGACAGCCACCAAGAGACCCAGTACTTC. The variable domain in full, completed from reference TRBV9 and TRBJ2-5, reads DSGVTQTPKHLITATGQRVTLRCSPRSGDLSVYWYQQSLDQGLQFLIQYYNGEERAKGNILERFSAQQFPDLHSELNLSSLELGDSALYFCAGSEWDSHQETQYFGPGTRLLVL.

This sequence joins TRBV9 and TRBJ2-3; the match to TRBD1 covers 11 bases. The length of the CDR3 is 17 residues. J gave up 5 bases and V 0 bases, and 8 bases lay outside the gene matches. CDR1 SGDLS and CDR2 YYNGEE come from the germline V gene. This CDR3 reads CASSVAPDRGLVDTQYF. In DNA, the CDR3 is TGTGCCAGCAGCGTAGCCCCGGACAGGGGGCTTGTAGATACGCAGTATTTT.

CDR3 region: CASSMVRGAGANVLTF. CDR3 DNA: TGTGCCAGTAGTATGGTACGGGGAGCGGGGGCCAACGTCCTGACTTTC. The chain joins TRBV19 to TRBJ2-6; D perhaps matches TRBD2 (5 bases). CDR1 is LNHDA and CDR2 is SQIVND in the germline V gene (reference sequence). V was trimmed by 3 bases and J by 4 bases, leaving 13 bases between them. The CDR3 is 16 residues long.

CDR3 nucleotides: TGTGCCAGCAGCGCGCAGGGAGGGGACACTGAAGCTTTCTTT. It codes for CASSAQGGDTEAFF. The V and J genes are TRBV11-2 and TRBJ1-1; a weak D match, TRBD1 (5 bases). Trimming shortened V by 5 bases and J by 3 bases, and 13 bases separated the two germline ends. In germline, CDR1 is SGHAT, CDR2 FQNNGV. The CDR3 has 14 residues.

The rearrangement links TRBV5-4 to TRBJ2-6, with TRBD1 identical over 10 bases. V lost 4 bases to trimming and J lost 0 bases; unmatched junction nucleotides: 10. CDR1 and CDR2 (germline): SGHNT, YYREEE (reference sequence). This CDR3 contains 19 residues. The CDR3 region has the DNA TGTGCCAGCAGCCAACGCGGGACAGGGGTTATCTCTGGGGCCAACGTCCTGACTTTC. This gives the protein CASSQRGTGVISGANVLTF.

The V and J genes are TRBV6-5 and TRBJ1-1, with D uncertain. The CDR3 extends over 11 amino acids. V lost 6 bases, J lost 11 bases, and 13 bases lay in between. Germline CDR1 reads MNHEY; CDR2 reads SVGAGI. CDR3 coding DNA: TGTGCCAGCAGGACGGGGATAGCGGCTTTCTTT. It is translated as CASRTGIAAFF.

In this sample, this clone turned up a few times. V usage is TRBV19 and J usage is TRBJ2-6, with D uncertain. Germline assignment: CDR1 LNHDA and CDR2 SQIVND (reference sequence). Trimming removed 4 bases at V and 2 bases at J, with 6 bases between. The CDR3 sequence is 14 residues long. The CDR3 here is CASSTQAGANVLTF. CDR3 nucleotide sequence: TGTGCCAGTAGTACCCAGGCTGGGGCCAACGTCCTGACTTTC.

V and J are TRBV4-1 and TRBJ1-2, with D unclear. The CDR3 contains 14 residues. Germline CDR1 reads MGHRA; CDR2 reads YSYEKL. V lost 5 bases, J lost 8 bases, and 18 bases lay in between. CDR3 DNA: TGCGCCAGCAGCAACGGGTGGGGAGGAGGGGGCTACACCTTC. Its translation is CASSNGWGGGGYTF.

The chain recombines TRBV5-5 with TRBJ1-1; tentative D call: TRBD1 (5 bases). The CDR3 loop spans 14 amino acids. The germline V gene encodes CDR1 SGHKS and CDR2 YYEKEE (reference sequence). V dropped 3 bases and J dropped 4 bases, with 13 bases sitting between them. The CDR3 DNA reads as TGTGCCAGCAGCTATCTATCGGGGGGCACTGAAGCTTTCTTT. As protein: CASSYLSGGTEAFF.

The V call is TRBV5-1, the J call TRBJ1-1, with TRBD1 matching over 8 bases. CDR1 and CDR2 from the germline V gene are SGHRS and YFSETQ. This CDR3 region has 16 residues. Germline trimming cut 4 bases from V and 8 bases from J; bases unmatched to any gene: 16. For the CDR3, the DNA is TGCGCCAGCAGCCGGACAGGGTCCCGACCCGCCTCGGAAGCTTTCTTT. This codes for CASSRTGSRPASEAFF.

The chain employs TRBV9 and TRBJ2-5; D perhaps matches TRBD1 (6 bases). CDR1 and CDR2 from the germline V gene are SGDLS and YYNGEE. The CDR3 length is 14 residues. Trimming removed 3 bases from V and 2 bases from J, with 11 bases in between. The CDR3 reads CASSGTERQETQYF. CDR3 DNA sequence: TGTGCCAGCAGCGGGACAGAAAGGCAAGAGACCCAGTACTTC. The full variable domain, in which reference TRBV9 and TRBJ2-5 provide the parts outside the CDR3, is DSGVTQTPKHLITATGQRVTLRCSPRSGDLSVYWYQQSLDQGLQFLIQYYNGEERAKGNILERFSAQQFPDLHSELNLSSLELGDSALYFCASSGTERQETQYFGPGTRLLVL.

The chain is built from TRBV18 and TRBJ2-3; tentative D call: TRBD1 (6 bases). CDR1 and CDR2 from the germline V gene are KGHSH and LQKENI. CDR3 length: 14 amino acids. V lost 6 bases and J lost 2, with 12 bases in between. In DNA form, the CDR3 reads TGTGCCAGCTCTTTCGACAGGATCACAGATACGCAGTATTTT. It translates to CASSFDRITDTQYF.

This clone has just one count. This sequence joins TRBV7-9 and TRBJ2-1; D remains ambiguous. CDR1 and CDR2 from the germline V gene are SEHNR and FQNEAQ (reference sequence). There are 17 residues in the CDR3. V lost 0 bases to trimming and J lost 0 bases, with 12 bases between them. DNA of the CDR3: TGTGCCAGCAGCTTAGCGATGGCTGTTCCCTCCTACAATGAGCAGTTCTTC. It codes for CASSLAMAVPSYNEQFF. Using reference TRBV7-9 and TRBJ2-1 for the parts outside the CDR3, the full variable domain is DTGVSQNPRHKITKRGQNVTFRCDPISEHNRLYWYRQTLGQGPEFLTYFQNEAQLEKSRLLSDRFSAERPKGSFSTLEIQRTEQGDSAMYLCASSLAMAVPSYNEQFFGPGTRLTVL.

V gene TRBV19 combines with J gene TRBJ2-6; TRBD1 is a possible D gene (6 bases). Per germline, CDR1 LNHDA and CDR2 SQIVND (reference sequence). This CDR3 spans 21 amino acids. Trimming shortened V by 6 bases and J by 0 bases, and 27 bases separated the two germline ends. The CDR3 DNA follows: TGTGCCAGTAGAGAAGGCGGCAGGGGCCGAGGGTCAGGCTCTGGGGCCAACGTCCTGACTTTC. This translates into CASREGGRGRGSGSGANVLTF.

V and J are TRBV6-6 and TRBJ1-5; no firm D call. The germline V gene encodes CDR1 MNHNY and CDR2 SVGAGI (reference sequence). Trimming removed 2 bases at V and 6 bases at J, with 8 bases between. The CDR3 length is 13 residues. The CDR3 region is CASSYGEFQPQHF. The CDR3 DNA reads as TGTGCCAGCAGTTACGGAGAATTTCAGCCCCAGCATTTT.

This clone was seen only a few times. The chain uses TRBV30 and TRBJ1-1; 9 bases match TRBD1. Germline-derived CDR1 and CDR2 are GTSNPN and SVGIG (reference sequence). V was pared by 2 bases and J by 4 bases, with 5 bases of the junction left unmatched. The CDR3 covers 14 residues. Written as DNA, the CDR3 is TGTGCCTGGAGTACGGGACAGGGTGGCACTGAAGCTTTCTTT. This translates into CAWSTGQGGTEAFF.